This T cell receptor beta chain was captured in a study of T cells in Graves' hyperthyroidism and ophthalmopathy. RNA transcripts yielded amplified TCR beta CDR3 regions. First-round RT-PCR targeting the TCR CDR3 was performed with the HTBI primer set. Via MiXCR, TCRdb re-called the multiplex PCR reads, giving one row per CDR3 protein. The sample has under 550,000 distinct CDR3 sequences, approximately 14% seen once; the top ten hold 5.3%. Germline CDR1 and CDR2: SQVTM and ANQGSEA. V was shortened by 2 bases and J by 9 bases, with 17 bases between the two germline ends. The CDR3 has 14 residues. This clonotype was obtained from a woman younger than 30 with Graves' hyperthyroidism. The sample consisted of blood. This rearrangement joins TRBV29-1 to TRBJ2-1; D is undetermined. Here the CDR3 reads CSVEIDLADREQFF. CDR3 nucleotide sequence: TGCAGCGTTGAAATCGACCTTGCGGACCGTGAGCAGTTCTTC.